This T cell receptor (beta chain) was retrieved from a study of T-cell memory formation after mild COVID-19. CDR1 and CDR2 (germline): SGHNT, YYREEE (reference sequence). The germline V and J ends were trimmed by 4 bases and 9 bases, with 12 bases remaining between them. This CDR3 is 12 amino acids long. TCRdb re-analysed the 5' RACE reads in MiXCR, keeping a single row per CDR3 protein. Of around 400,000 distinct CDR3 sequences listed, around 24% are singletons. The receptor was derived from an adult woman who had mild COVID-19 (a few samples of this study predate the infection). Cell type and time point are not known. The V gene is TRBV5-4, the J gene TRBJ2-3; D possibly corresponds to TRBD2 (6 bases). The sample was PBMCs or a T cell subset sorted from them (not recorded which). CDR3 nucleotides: TGTGCCAGCAGCACGGGGGTTGGGACGCAGTATTTT. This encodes CASSTGVGTQYF.